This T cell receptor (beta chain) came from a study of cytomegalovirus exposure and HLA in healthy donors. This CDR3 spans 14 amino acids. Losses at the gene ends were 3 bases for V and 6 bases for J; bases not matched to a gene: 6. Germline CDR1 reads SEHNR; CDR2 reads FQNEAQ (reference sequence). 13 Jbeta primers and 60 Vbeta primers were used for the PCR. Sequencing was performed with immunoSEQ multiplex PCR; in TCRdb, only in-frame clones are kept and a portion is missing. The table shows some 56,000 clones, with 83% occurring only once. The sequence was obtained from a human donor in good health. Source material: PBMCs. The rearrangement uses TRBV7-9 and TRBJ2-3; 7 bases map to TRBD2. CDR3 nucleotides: TGTGCCAGCAGCTTGTCCGGGGGGAGTGATACGCAGTATTTT. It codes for CASSLSGGSDTQYF.